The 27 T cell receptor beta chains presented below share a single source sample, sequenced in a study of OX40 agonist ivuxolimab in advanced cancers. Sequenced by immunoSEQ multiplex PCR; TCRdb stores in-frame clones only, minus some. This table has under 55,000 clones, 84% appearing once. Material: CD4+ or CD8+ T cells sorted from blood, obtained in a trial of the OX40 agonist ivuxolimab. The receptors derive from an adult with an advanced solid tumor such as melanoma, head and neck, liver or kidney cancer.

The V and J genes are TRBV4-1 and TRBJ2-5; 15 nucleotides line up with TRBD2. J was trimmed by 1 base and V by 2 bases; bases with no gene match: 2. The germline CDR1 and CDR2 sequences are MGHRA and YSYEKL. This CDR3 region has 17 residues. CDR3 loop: CASSQRTSGRAQETQYF. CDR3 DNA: TGCGCCAGCAGCCAAAGGACTAGCGGGAGGGCCCAAGAGACCCAGTACTTC.

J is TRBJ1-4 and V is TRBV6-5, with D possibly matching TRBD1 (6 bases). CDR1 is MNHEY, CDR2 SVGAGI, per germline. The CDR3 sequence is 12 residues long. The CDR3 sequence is CACFGGREKLFF. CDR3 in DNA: TGTGCTTGTTTCGGGGGCAGAGAAAAACTGTTTTTT.

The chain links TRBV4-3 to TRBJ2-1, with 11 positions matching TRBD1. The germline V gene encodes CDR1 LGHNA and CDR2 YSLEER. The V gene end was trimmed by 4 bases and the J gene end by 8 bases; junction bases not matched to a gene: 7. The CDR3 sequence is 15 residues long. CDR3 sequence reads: CASSPLGTGGDEQFF. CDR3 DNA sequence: TGCGCCAGCAGCCCCCTCGGGACAGGGGGGGATGAGCAGTTCTTC.

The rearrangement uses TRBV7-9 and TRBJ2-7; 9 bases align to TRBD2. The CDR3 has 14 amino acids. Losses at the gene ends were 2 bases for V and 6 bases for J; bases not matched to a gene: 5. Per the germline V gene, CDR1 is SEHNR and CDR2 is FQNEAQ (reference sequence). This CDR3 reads CASSLIETSGEQYF. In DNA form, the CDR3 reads TGTGCCAGCAGCTTAATCGAGACTAGCGGCGAGCAGTACTTC.

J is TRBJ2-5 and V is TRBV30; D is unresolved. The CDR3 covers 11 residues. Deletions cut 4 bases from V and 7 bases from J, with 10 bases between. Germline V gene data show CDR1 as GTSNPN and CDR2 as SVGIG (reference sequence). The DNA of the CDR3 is TGTGCCTGGACCCCAGGCGGGACCCAGTACTTC. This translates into CAWTPGGTQYF.

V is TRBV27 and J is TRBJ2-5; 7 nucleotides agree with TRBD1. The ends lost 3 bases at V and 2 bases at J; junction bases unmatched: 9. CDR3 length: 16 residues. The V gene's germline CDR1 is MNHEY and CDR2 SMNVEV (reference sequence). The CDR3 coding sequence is TGTGCCAGCAGTTTTTCCGGGACAGAAATACAAGAGACCCAGTACTTC. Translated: CASSFSGTEIQETQYF.

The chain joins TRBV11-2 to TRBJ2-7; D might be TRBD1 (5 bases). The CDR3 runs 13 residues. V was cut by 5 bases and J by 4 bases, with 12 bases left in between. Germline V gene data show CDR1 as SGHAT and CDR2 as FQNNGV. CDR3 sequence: CASSPAGFYEQYF. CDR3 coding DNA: TGTGCCAGCAGCCCCGCAGGGTTTTACGAGCAGTACTTC.

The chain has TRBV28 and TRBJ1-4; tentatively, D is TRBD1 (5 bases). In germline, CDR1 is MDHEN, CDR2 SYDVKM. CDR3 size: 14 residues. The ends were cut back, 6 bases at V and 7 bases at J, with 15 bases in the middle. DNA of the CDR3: TGTGCCAGCAGGGACACTCATAGCGGTGAAAAACTGTTTTTT. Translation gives CASRDTHSGEKLFF.

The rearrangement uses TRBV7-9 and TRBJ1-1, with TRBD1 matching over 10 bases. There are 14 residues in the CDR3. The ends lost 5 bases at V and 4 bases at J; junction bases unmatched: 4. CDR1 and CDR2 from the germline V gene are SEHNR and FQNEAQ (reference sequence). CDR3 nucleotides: TGTGCCAGCAGCCCCAGGACAGGGGGCACTGAAGCTTTCTTT. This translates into CASSPRTGGTEAFF.

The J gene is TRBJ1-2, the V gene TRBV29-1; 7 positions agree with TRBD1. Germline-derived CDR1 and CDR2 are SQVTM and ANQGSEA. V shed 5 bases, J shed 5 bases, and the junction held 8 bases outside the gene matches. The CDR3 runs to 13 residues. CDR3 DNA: TGCAGCGTTCCCGAGGGGGCGGGGTATGGCTACACCTTC. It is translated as CSVPEGAGYGYTF.

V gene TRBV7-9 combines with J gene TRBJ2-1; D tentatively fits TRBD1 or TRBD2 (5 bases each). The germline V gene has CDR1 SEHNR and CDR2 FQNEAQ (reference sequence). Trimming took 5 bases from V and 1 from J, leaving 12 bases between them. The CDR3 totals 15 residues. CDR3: CASSKGPSSYNEQFF. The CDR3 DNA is TGTGCCAGCAGCAAGGGACCGTCTTCCTACAATGAGCAGTTCTTC.

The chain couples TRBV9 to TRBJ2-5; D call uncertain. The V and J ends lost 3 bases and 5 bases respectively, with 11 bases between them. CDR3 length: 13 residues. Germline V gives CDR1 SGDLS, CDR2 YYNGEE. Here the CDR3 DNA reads TGTGCCAGCAGCGCACAGAGCCGGGAGACCCAGTACTTC. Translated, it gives CASSAQSRETQYF.

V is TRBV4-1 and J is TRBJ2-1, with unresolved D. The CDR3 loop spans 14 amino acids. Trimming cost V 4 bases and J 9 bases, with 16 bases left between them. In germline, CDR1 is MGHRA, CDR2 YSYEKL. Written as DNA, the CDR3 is TGCGCCAGCAGCCGCGTCGGGTTTGGCGGTGAGCAGTTCTTC. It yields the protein CASSRVGFGGEQFF.

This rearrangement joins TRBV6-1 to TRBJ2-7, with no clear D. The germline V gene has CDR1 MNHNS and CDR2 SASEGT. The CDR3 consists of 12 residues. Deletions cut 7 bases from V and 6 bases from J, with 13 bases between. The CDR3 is CASIISSGEQYF. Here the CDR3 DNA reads TGTGCCAGCATTATATCTTCAGGCGAGCAGTACTTC.

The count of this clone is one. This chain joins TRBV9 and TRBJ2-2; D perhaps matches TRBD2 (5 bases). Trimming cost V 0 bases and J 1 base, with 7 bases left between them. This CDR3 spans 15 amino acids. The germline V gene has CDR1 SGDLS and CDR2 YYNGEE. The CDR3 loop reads CASSVDGGNTGELFF. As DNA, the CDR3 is TGTGCCAGCAGCGTAGATGGAGGGAACACCGGGGAGCTGTTTTTT.

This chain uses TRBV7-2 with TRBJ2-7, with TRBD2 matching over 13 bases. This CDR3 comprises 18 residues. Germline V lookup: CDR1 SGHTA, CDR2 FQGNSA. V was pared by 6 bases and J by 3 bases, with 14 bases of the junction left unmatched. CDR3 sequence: CASSFSRRTSGSVYEQYF. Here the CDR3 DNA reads TGTGCCAGCAGTTTTTCCCGGCGGACTAGCGGGAGCGTCTACGAGCAGTACTTC.

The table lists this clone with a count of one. CDR3 DNA: TGTGCCAGCAGCTCGGTGACAGGGCTAGAAGAGACCCAGTACTTC. Its protein is CASSSVTGLEETQYF. The V and J genes are TRBV5-6 and TRBJ2-5, with 7 bases aligning to TRBD1. V shed 3 bases and J 3 bases; nucleotides not matched to a gene: 8. CDR3 length: 15 residues. Germline CDR1 and CDR2: SGHDT and YYEEEE.

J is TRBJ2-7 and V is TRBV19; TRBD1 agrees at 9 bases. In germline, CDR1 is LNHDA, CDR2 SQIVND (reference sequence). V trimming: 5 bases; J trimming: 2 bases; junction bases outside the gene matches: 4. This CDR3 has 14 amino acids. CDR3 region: CASSVGTGPYEQYF. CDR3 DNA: TGTGCCAGTAGTGTCGGGACAGGGCCCTACGAGCAGTACTTC.

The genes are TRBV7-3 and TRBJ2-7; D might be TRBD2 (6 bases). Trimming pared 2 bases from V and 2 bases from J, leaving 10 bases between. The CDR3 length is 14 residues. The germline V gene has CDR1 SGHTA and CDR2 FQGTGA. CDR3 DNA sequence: TGTGCCAGCAGCTTAGGCGGGGTTGCCTACGAGCAGTACTTC. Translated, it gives CASSLGGVAYEQYF.

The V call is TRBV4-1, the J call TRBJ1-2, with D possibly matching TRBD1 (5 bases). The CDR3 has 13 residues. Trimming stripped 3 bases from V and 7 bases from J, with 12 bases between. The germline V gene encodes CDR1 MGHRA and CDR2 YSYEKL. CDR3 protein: CASSQAGSAGYTF. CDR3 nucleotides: TGCGCCAGCAGCCAGGCAGGGAGTGCTGGCTACACCTTC.

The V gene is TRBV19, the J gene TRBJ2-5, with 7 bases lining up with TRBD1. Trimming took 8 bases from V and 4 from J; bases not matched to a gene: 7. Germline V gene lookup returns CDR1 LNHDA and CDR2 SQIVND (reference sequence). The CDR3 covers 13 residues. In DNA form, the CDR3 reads TGTGCCAGTCGGGCGGCAGGGGGAGAGACCCAGTACTTC. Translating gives CASRAAGGETQYF.

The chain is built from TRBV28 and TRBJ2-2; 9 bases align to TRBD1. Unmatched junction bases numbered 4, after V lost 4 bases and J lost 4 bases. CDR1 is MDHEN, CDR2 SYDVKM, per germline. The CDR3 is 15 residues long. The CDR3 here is CASSSRTGATGELFF. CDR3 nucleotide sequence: TGTGCCAGCAGTTCCCGGACAGGGGCCACCGGGGAGCTGTTTTTT.

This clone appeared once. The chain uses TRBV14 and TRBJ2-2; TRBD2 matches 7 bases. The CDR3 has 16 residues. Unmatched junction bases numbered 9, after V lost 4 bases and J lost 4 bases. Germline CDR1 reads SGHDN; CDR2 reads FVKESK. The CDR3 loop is CASSLLGTSVTGELFF. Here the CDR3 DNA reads TGTGCCAGCAGCCTTTTAGGAACTAGCGTCACCGGGGAGCTGTTTTTT. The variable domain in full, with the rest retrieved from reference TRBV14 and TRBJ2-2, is EAGVTQFPSHSVIEKGQTVTLRCDPISGHDNLYWYRRVMGKEIKFLLHFVKESKQDESGMPNNRFLAERTGGTYSTLKVQPAELEDSGVYFCASSLLGTSVTGELFFGEGSRLTVL.

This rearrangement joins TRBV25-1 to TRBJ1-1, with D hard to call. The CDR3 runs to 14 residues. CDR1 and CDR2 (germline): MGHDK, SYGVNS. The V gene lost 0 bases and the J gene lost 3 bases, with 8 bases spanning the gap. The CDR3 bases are TGTGCCAGCAGTGAATATTTCGGTGACACTGAAGCTTTCTTT. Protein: CASSEYFGDTEAFF.

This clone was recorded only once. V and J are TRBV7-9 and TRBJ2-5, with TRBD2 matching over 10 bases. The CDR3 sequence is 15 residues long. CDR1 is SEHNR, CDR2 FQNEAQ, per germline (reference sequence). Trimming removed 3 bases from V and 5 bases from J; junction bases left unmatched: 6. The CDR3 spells CASSFLGLAPETQYF. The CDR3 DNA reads TGTGCCAGCAGCTTTCTGGGACTAGCGCCGGAGACCCAGTACTTC. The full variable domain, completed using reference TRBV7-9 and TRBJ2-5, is DTGVSQNPRHKITKRGQNVTFRCDPISEHNRLYWYRQTLGQGPEFLTYFQNEAQLEKSRLLSDRFSAERPKGSFSTLEIQRTEQGDSAMYLCASSFLGLAPETQYFGPGTRLLVL.

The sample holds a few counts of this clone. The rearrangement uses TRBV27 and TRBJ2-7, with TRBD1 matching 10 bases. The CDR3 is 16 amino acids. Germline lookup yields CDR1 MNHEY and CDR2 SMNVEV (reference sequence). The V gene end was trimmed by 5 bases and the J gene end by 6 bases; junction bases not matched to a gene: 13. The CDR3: CASSPSPGTGVGEQYF. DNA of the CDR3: TGTGCCAGCAGTCCATCCCCAGGGACAGGGGTTGGCGAGCAGTACTTC.

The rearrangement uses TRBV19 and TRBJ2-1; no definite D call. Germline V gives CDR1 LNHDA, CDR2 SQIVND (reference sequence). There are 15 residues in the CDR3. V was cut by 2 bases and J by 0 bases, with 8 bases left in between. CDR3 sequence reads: CASSIFQSSYNEQFF. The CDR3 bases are TGTGCCAGTAGTATATTTCAGAGCTCCTACAATGAGCAGTTCTTC.